This T cell receptor beta chain was sequenced in a study of CD8+ T cells in alopecia areata. Whole-study context: Using the percentage of affected scalp area, treated patients' severity was scored.

RNA was extracted and reverse transcribed into cDNA as the sequencing template. Libraries were prepared by immunoSEQ multiplex PCR; TCRdb keeps only in-frame clonotypes and omits some of them. The repertoire consists of 250,000 to 350,000 clones, with 60% occurring once and the leading ten covering around 0.92%. Sample treatment: oral pan-JAK inhibitor, 5-10 mg twice daily. Trimming left V 0 bases short and J 3 bases short, with 9 bases between. CDR1 and CDR2 (germline): LNHNV, YYDKDF (reference sequence). This CDR3 region has 15 residues. The sample consisted of CD4+ T cells sorted from blood, taken around week 54, from a patient treated with tofacitinib. The receptor was isolated from a human donor with alopecia areata. The chain carries TRBV15 and TRBJ1-3; D unclear. The chain's CDR3 is CATSRDLADGNTIYF. The CDR3, as DNA: TGTGCCACCAGCAGAGATTTGGCAGATGGAAACACCATATATTTT.